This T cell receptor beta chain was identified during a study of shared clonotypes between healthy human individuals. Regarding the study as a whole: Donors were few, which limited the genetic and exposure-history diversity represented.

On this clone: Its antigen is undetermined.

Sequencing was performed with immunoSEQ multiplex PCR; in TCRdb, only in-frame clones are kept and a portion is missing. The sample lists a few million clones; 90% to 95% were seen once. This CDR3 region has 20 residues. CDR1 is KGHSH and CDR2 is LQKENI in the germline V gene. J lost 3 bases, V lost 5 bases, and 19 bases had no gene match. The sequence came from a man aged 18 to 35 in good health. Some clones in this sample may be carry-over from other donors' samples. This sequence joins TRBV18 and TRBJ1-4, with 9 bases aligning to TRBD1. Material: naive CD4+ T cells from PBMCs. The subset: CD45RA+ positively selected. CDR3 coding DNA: TGTGCCAGCTCAAGGCACGTGGTGCGGACAGGGGAAGAGCCTAATGAAAAACTGTTTTTT. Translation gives CASSRHVVRTGEEPNEKLFF. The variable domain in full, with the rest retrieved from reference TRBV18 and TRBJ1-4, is NAGVMQNPRHLVRRRGQEARLRCSPMKGHSHVYWYRQLPEEGLKFMVYLQKENIIDESGMPKERFSAEFPKEGPSILRIQQVVRGDSAAYFCASSRHVVRTGEEPNEKLFFGSGTQLSVL.